The 10 T cell receptor beta chains reported below all come from one sample, sequenced in a study of T cell responses to AZD1222 COVID-19 vaccine. Measured with immunoSEQ multiplex PCR; TCRdb has only the in-frame clones, and not every one. This table holds 90,000 to 150,000 clones, approximately 86% found once. This material consisted of peripheral blood, taken on day 0 of AZD1222 vaccination. These TCRs come from an adult in good health.

The chain links TRBV30 to TRBJ1-2; possible D gene TRBD1, 6 bases. The CDR3 is 14 amino acids. CDR1 and CDR2 (germline): GTSNPN, SVGIG (reference sequence). Trimming pared 2 bases from V and 4 bases from J, leaving 14 bases between. CDR3 amino acids: CAWSPDQTGYGYTF. As DNA, the CDR3 is TGTGCCTGGAGTCCGGACCAGACAGGCTATGGCTACACCTTC.

This clone was seen more than once but under ten times. The gene calls are TRBV19 and TRBJ1-5; perhaps TRBD1 as D (5 bases). The length of the CDR3 is 15 residues. V lost 6 bases and J lost 5, with 17 bases in between. The germline CDR1 and CDR2 sequences are LNHDA and SQIVND (reference sequence). The CDR3 protein is CASSAAGRAHQPQHF. In nucleotides, the CDR3 is TGTGCCAGTAGCGCCGCAGGGAGAGCCCATCAGCCCCAGCATTTT.

The rearrangement links TRBV18 to TRBJ2-7; D remains ambiguous. Between the trimmed V and J ends, which lost 1 base and 5 bases, there was a span of 9 bases. The CDR3 runs 13 residues. Germline V gene data show CDR1 as KGHSH and CDR2 as LQKENI. The CDR3 DNA follows: TGTGCCAGCTCACCACAGCAAGGTAACGAGCAGTACTTC. This gives the protein CASSPQQGNEQYF.

The V and J genes are TRBV19 and TRBJ1-1; D might be TRBD1 (6 bases). V shed 6 bases and J shed 7 bases, with 15 bases lying between them. The CDR3 consists of 13 residues. Looked up from germline, CDR1 is LNHDA and CDR2 is SQIVND (reference sequence). The CDR3 is CASRGQNQIEAFF. CDR3 nucleotides: TGTGCCAGTAGAGGACAGAACCAAATTGAAGCTTTCTTT.

The V gene is TRBV9, the J gene TRBJ2-1; 12 bases line up with TRBD2. The length of the CDR3 is 16 residues. Per the germline V gene, CDR1 is SGDLS and CDR2 is YYNGEE. Trimming cost V 7 bases and J 9 bases; bases outside gene matches: 14. The CDR3 region is CASGIPSGRAIGEQFF. The CDR3 DNA is TGTGCCAGCGGGATTCCTAGCGGGAGGGCCATTGGTGAGCAGTTCTTC. The variable domain in full, completed from reference TRBV9 and TRBJ2-1, reads DSGVTQTPKHLITATGQRVTLRCSPRSGDLSVYWYQQSLDQGLQFLIQYYNGEERAKGNILERFSAQQFPDLHSELNLSSLELGDSALYFCASGIPSGRAIGEQFFGPGTRLTVL.

The V and J genes are TRBV14 and TRBJ2-1; 12 bases align to TRBD2. V lost 4 bases to trimming and J lost 4 bases; unmatched junction nucleotides: 5. The CDR3 extends over 16 amino acids. CDR1 and CDR2 (germline): SGHDN, FVKESK. In DNA form, the CDR3 reads TGTGCCAGCAGCCGGACTAGCGGGATCACTTACAATGAGCAGTTCTTC. Its protein product is CASSRTSGITYNEQFF.

This chain uses TRBV14 with TRBJ2-7; TRBD1 might be the D (6 bases). Germline V gene sequence: CDR1 SGHDN, CDR2 FVKESK. Trimming removed 4 bases at V and 3 bases at J, with 16 bases between. The CDR3 totals 15 residues. CDR3 amino acids: CASSRAVGALYEQYF. The DNA of the CDR3 is TGTGCCAGCAGCCGGGCCGTGGGGGCCCTCTACGAGCAGTACTTC. The full variable domain, rest sourced from reference TRBV14 and TRBJ2-7, is EAGVTQFPSHSVIEKGQTVTLRCDPISGHDNLYWYRRVMGKEIKFLLHFVKESKQDESGMPNNRFLAERTGGTYSTLKVQPAELEDSGVYFCASSRAVGALYEQYFGPGTRLTVT.

This chain joins TRBV4-2 and TRBJ2-1, with 13 bases lining up with TRBD2. The CDR3 loop spans 16 amino acids. V dropped 3 bases and J dropped 5; count of bases not matched to a gene: 4. Germline V CDR1 and CDR2: LGHNA, YNFKEQ. CDR3 in amino acids: CASSQTSGRPNNEQFF. For the CDR3, the DNA is TGTGCCAGCAGCCAGACTAGCGGGAGGCCAAACAATGAGCAGTTCTTC.

This rearrangement joins TRBV27 to TRBJ2-2; D gene unclear. Germline V gene data show CDR1 as MNHEY and CDR2 as SMNVEV (reference sequence). The CDR3 spans 18 residues. V lost 2 bases and J 1 base, leaving 17 bases between the germline ends. As DNA, the CDR3 is TGTGCCAGCAGTTTAGGGTGGAAGCGTCCCGGGAACACCGGGGAGCTGTTTTTT. Encoded protein: CASSLGWKRPGNTGELFF.

The chain uses TRBV19 and TRBJ2-1, with 13 bases identical to TRBD2. CDR1 is LNHDA, CDR2 SQIVND, per germline (reference sequence). The J segment lost 10 bases and the V segment lost 7 bases, leaving 10 bases of the junction unmatched. This CDR3 region has 15 residues. The CDR3 DNA is TGTGCCAGTATCAAACTAGCGGGAGGGCCAGGAGAGCAGTTCTTC. Amino acids: CASIKLAGGPGEQFF.